This passage covers 18 T cell receptor beta chains from one sample sequenced in a study of PD-1 blockade in classical Hodgkin lymphoma. The repertoire was sequenced with immunoSEQ multiplex PCR; TCRdb's copy has only in-frame clones and lacks some. This repertoire shows tens of thousands of clones, just over 85% found once; its top ten account for roughly 2.6%. Each patient experienced a relapse that followed autologous stem cell transplantation, and brentuximab vedotin exposure varied. The sequencing here drew on peripheral blood mononuclear cells (PBMCs), taken at baseline. Source of these receptors: a human donor with classical Hodgkin lymphoma.

V and J are TRBV7-2 and TRBJ2-5; 8 nucleotides agree with TRBD2. The germline V gene has CDR1 SGHTA and CDR2 FQGNSA. Germline trimming cut 6 bases from V and 5 bases from J; bases unmatched to any gene: 17. The CDR3 runs to 17 residues. The CDR3 protein is CASRTKRGKYPPETQYF. CDR3 bases: TGTGCCAGCAGGACAAAGCGGGGGAAATACCCCCCTGAGACCCAGTACTTC.

The rearrangement uses TRBV5-6 and TRBJ2-5, with 8 bases identical to TRBD1. After removal of 7 bases from V and 5 bases from J, the junction contained 7 bases not matched to a gene. The germline V gene encodes CDR1 SGHDT and CDR2 YYEEEE. CDR3 length equals 13 residues. The CDR3 DNA follows: TGTGCCAGCGCCCGGACAGGGAAGGAGACCCAGTACTTC. This sequence encodes CASARTGKETQYF.

V is TRBV19 and J is TRBJ1-2; 7 bases agree with TRBD1. Germline V gene sequence: CDR1 LNHDA, CDR2 SQIVND (reference sequence). V shed 9 bases and J 6 bases; nucleotides not matched to a gene: 7. The length of the CDR3 is 12 residues. The chain's CDR3 is CASSKGANGYTF. The CDR3 nucleotides are TGTGCCAGCTCGAAGGGGGCTAATGGCTACACCTTC. The full variable domain, in which reference TRBV19 and TRBJ1-2 provide the parts outside the CDR3, is DGGITQSPKYLFRKEGQNVTLSCEQNLNHDAMYWYRQDPGQGLRLIYYSQIVNDFQKGDIAEGYSVSREKKESFPLTVTSAQKNPTAFYLCASSKGANGYTFGSGTRLTVV.

The chain is built from TRBV5-4 and TRBJ1-2; possibly TRBD1 for D (6 bases). The length of the CDR3 is 14 residues. The germline gives CDR1 SGHNT, CDR2 YYREEE (reference sequence). V was clipped by 5 bases and J by 6 bases, with 17 bases between them. The CDR3 DNA sequence: TGTGCCAGCAGTTTACAGGGTGGAGGGAATGGCTACACCTTC. It codes for CASSLQGGGNGYTF.

The chain employs TRBV5-1 and TRBJ1-4; D is undetermined. CDR1 is SGHRS, CDR2 YFSETQ, per germline. The CDR3 has 14 amino acids. Trimming removed 0 bases from V and 3 bases from J, with 6 bases in between. The CDR3 here is CASSLGQPNEKLFF. The CDR3 bases are TGCGCCAGCAGCTTGGGTCAGCCTAATGAAAAACTGTTTTTT. Full variable domain (missing parts from reference TRBV5-1 and TRBJ1-4): KAGVTQTPRYLIKTRGQQVTLSCSPISGHRSVSWYQQTPGQGLQFLFEYFSETQRNKGNFPGRFSGRQFSNSRSEMNVSTLELGDSALYLCASSLGQPNEKLFFGSGTQLSVL.

This clone has just a few counts. The V and J genes are TRBV6-5 and TRBJ1-1; D not certain. CDR3 length: 14 residues. The germline gives CDR1 MNHEY, CDR2 SVGAGI. Deletions cut 2 bases from V and 1 base from J, with 8 bases between. DNA of the CDR3: TGTGCCAGCAGTTACGCCAACTGGAACACTGAAGCTTTCTTT. Its translation is CASSYANWNTEAFF.

The gene calls are TRBV7-9 and TRBJ2-7; D may be TRBD2 (7 bases). Germline V gene lookup returns CDR1 SEHNR and CDR2 FQNEAQ (reference sequence). Trimming pared 4 bases from V and 1 base from J, leaving 17 bases between. The CDR3 length is 16 residues. The CDR3 here is CASSSGPGGSSYEQYF. CDR3 sequence (DNA): TGTGCCAGCAGCTCCGGCCCGGGGGGCTCATCCTACGAGCAGTACTTC.

The V and J genes are TRBV5-1 and TRBJ2-1, with D possibly matching TRBD1 (6 bases). CDR3 size: 14 residues. CDR1 and CDR2 (germline): SGHRS, YFSETQ. V was clipped by 0 bases and J by 5 bases, with 9 bases between them. For the CDR3, the DNA is TGCGCCAGCAGCTTGGGTCAGGGGAACAATGAGCAGTTCTTC. Its translation: CASSLGQGNNEQFF.

This sequence joins TRBV5-1 and TRBJ2-6; unclear D gene. This CDR3 spans 13 amino acids. V was shortened by 3 bases and J by 4 bases, with 5 bases between the two germline ends. Germline V CDR1 and CDR2: SGHRS, YFSETQ. The CDR3 spells CASSYGGANVLTF. CDR3 nucleotides: TGCGCCAGCAGCTACGGGGGGGCCAACGTCCTGACTTTC. The variable domain in full, with the rest retrieved from reference TRBV5-1 and TRBJ2-6, is KAGVTQTPRYLIKTRGQQVTLSCSPISGHRSVSWYQQTPGQGLQFLFEYFSETQRNKGNFPGRFSGRQFSNSRSEMNVSTLELGDSALYLCASSYGGANVLTFGAGSRLTVL.

The CDR3 sequence is CASSPSGSDTQYF. The CDR3 DNA reads as TGTGCCAGCAGCCCAAGCGGGTCAGATACGCAGTATTTT. This rearrangement joins TRBV7-8 to TRBJ2-3; TRBD2 is a possible D gene (6 bases). CDR1 is SGHVS, CDR2 FQNEAQ, per germline. Trimming cost V 5 bases and J 4 bases, with 10 bases left between them. The CDR3 totals 13 residues. Drawing the rest from reference TRBV7-8 and TRBJ2-3, the complete variable domain is GAGVSQSPRYKVAKRGQDVALRCDPISGHVSLFWYQQALGQGPEFLTYFQNEAQLDKSGLPSDRFFAERPEGSVSTLKIQRTQQEDSAVYLCASSPSGSDTQYFGPGTRLTVL.

The rearrangement uses TRBV29-1 and TRBJ1-2; 7 bases fit TRBD1. The CDR3 loop spans 17 amino acids. V lost 4 bases, J lost 3 bases, and 17 bases stayed unmatched. Germline values: CDR1 SQVTM, CDR2 ANQGSEA. CDR3 protein: CSVGPLSHRGVDYGYTF. CDR3 DNA sequence: TGCAGCGTTGGCCCTCTATCTCACAGGGGAGTTGACTATGGCTACACCTTC.

The chain uses TRBV7-2 and TRBJ2-7, with D unresolved. CDR1 is SGHTA and CDR2 is FQGNSA in the germline V gene. The CDR3 totals 16 residues. The germline V and J ends were trimmed by 0 bases and 0 bases, with 12 bases remaining between them. Here the CDR3 reads CASSLASTLSSYEQYF. CDR3 bases: TGTGCCAGCAGCTTAGCGTCGACATTGAGCTCCTACGAGCAGTACTTC. Using reference TRBV7-2 and TRBJ2-7 for the parts outside the CDR3, the full variable domain is GAGVSQSPSNKVTEKGKDVELRCDPISGHTALYWYRQSLGQGLEFLIYFQGNSAPDKSGLPSDRFSAERTGGSVSTLTIQRTQQEDSAVYLCASSLASTLSSYEQYFGPGTRLTVT.

V gene TRBV10-1 combines with J gene TRBJ2-7; D not resolved. Germline V gives CDR1 WNHNN, CDR2 SYGVQD (reference sequence). V was trimmed by 10 bases and J by 2 bases, leaving 6 bases between them. The CDR3 runs 10 residues. The CDR3 spells CAKQTYEQYF. The CDR3 coding sequence is TGCGCCAAACAGACCTACGAGCAGTACTTC.

This chain uses TRBV6-5 with TRBJ2-6, with a weak D call TRBD2 (5 bases). The CDR3 totals 16 residues. Trimming removed 6 bases at V and 0 bases at J, with 12 bases between. Germline V gene data show CDR1 as MNHEY and CDR2 as SVGAGI. CDR3 protein: CASRYSGPSGANVLTF. CDR3 bases: TGTGCCAGCAGGTACAGCGGACCCTCTGGGGCCAACGTCCTGACTTTC.

This chain connects TRBV10-3 to TRBJ1-2; tentative D call: TRBD1 (5 bases). CDR3 length: 17 residues. Germline loops: CDR1 ENHRY, CDR2 SYGVKD. V was clipped by 3 bases and J by 2 bases, with 19 bases between them. CDR3 region: CAISDSGLPSSNYGYTF. The DNA of the CDR3 is TGTGCCATCAGTGACTCGGGACTCCCTTCGTCGAACTATGGCTACACCTTC.

Turning to this clone: Different DNA sequences within this sample yield the same CDR3. The rearrangement uses TRBV7-8 and TRBJ2-7; D ambiguous. Trimming took off 6 bases at V and 2 bases at J, with 5 bases between the two ends. The CDR3 contains 11 residues. Germline CDR1 reads SGHVS; CDR2 reads FQNEAQ. Here the CDR3 reads CASSSPYEQYF. The CDR3 DNA reads as TGTGCCAGCAGTTCACCCTACGAGCAGTACTTC.

A few counts support this clone. This chain connects TRBV5-1 to TRBJ2-1, with 11 bases identical to TRBD2. The CDR3 extends over 15 amino acids. V lost 6 bases and J lost 6; bases outside the gene matches: 8. Germline assignment: CDR1 SGHRS and CDR2 YFSETQ. This CDR3 is CASTVAGGTFNEQFF. Written as DNA, the CDR3 is TGCGCCAGCACCGTAGCGGGGGGGACTTTCAATGAGCAGTTCTTC.

The rearrangement joins TRBV7-2 to TRBJ2-3; no reliable D call. From germline, CDR1 is SGHTA and CDR2 FQGNSA. This CDR3 has 14 residues. The ends were cut back, 5 bases at V and 0 bases at J, with 9 bases in the middle. This CDR3 is CASSRSRSTDTQYF. The CDR3 nucleotides read TGTGCCAGCAGCCGTAGTAGGAGCACAGATACGCAGTATTTT.